The clone carrying this T cell receptor (beta chain) was seen just once. Its antigen is as yet unknown. This specimen belongs to a study of a mutant IDH1 vaccine in newly diagnosed glioma. Study information: Beginning 4-6 weeks after radiotherapy alone, or with temozolomide cycles, vaccination took place.

Regarding the study as a whole: Researchers report vaccine-induced immune responses in over 90% of patients.

The protocol was immunoSEQ multiplex PCR, while the TCRdb copy is restricted to in-frame clones and leaves out a portion. The sample has more than 30,000 clones; 75% to 95% are singletons. Time point in this sample: week 47, end of study. A single vaccine dose contained 300 ug of mutant IDH1 20-mer peptide, and topical imiquimod was used with it. Astrocytomas that were new, WHO grade 3 or 4, IDH1-mutant and ATRX-lost were present in the donors. There are 13 residues in the CDR3. Germline values: CDR1 GTSNPN, CDR2 SVGIG (reference sequence). Trimming removed 1 base from V and 0 bases from J, with 4 bases in between.

Sequenced material: PBMCs, taken from a glioma patient whose treatment included an IDH1 peptide vaccine. The V gene is TRBV30, the J gene TRBJ1-5; D is undetermined. This clonotype was obtained from a woman aged 40 to 49 with glioma. As DNA, the CDR3 is TGTGCCTGGAGTGAGTATAGCAATCAGCCCCAGCATTTT. Translation gives CAWSEYSNQPQHF. The variable domain in full, completed from reference TRBV30 and TRBJ1-5, reads SQTIHQWPATLVQPVGSPLSLECTVEGTSNPNLYWYRQAAGRGLQLLFYSVGIGQISSEVPQNLSASRPQDRQFILSSKKLLLSDSGFYLCAWSEYSNQPQHFGDGTRLSIL.